This entry is about one TCR beta chain. TCR beta cDNA was generated via 5'RACE template switching incorporating UMIs. TCRdb reprocessed the 5' RACE reads and reports one entry per CDR3 protein, with no DNA. In all, the sample yields about 380,000 distinct CDR3 sequences. This sample was included in a study of T cells expressing NK-cell markers. Study overall: HCMV seropositivity characterized most of the eight sequenced donors, and seronegativity one.

The CDR3 spans 16 residues. The germline V gene has CDR1 MNHNS and CDR2 SASEGT. The TCR originated in a man between 18 and 69 years old in good health. The J gene is TRBJ1-5, the V gene TRBV6-1. Sequencing was done on a sample of blood T cells: a sorted CD56 or NKG2C T cell subset, CD4+ or CD8+ T cells, or bulk PBMC T cells (not recorded which). The CDR3 loop reads CASREGGNGPYQPQHF.